This T cell receptor beta chain originates from a study of blood T cell repertoires in COVID-19. The wider study: Samples of COVID-19 (acute and convalescent) were obtained from the United States, Italy and Spain. From T cells, B-cell-depleted T cells, or PBMCs came the material, which was cDNA or gDNA.

The CDR3 runs to 13 residues. Germline V gene lookup returns CDR1 KGHSH and CDR2 LQKENI. V lost 6 bases, J lost 4 bases, and 7 bases lay in between. In the authors' workflow: Nucleated cell number was recorded as an estimate derived from reference gene primer amplification. Libraries were prepared by immunoSEQ multiplex PCR; TCRdb keeps only in-frame clonotypes and omits some of them. V and J calls plus clone size are reproduced from that table; the DNA served to infer D and trimming. The table lists fewer than 200,000 clones, around four fifths of them singletons, with around 2.8% in the top ten. The clonotype originates from a man aged 70-80 years with acute or convalescent COVID-19. The chain has TRBV18 and TRBJ2-6; D unresolved. Sequencing was performed on peripheral blood. This CDR3 reads CASSPPGANVLTF. CDR3 DNA sequence: TGTGCCAGCTCCCCCCCAGGGGCCAACGTCCTGACTTTC.